The entry below describes one TCR beta chain. The V gene's germline CDR1 is SGHRS and CDR2 YFSETQ. Unmatched junction bases numbered 10, after V lost 4 bases and J lost 7 bases. The CDR3 extends over 15 amino acids. The sample originates from a study of blood T cell repertoires in COVID-19. In the original processing: The authors estimated nucleated cell counts from reference gene primer amplification. Data came from immunoSEQ multiplex PCR; TCRdb stores just in-frame clones and leaves some out. The DNA was the basis for D and trimming; V, J and clone size are from that table. The sample contains 250,000 to 300,000 clones, about four fifths of which appear only once.

This clonotype was sampled from an elderly man with acute or convalescent COVID-19. The sample taken for sequencing was peripheral blood. The chain recombines TRBV5-1 with TRBJ2-5; TRBD2 agrees at 10 bases. The CDR3 here is CASSQTSGEFLTQYF. The DNA of the CDR3 is TGCGCCAGCAGCCAAACTAGCGGGGAGTTCTTGACCCAGTACTTC.